This TCR beta chain was observed in a study of CD8+ T cells in alopecia areata. Specified treatment: oral pan-JAK inhibitor, 5-10 mg twice daily. Germline V gene data show CDR1 as MGHRA and CDR2 as YSYEKL. Trimming pared 4 bases from V and 4 bases from J, leaving 16 bases between. This CDR3 is 15 amino acids long. RNA was extracted and reverse transcribed into cDNA as the sequencing template. Generated by immunoSEQ multiplex PCR, the TCRdb table keeps only in-frame clones and is missing some. The table records under 350,000 clones, roughly 64% of them present only once. The chain is built from TRBV4-1 and TRBJ2-5; weak D call: TRBD2 (6 bases). The TCR comes from a human donor with alopecia areata. Specimen: CD4+ T cells sorted from blood, collected at week 24, from a patient treated with tofacitinib. This CDR3 is CASSPMAASVETQYF. CDR3 bases: TGCGCCAGCAGCCCGATGGCGGCTAGCGTAGAGACCCAGTACTTC.